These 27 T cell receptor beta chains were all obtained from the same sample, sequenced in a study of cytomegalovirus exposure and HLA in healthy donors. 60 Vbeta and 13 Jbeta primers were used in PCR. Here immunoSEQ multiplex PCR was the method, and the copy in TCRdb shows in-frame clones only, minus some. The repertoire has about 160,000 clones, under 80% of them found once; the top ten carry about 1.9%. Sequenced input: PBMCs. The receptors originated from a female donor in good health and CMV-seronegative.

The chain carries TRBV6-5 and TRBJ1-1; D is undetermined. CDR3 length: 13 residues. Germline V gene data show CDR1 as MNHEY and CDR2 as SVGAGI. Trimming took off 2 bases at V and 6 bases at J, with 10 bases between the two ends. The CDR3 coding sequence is TGTGCCAGCAGTTACCCTGGGCGACCTGAAGCTTTCTTT. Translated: CASSYPGRPEAFF.

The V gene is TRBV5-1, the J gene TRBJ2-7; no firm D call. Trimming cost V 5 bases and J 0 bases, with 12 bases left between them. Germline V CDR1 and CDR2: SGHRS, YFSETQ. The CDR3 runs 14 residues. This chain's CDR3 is CASRKEASSYEQYF. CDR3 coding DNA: TGCGCCAGCAGGAAAGAGGCGAGCTCCTACGAGCAGTACTTC.

In DNA, the CDR3 is TGTGCCAGCAGTGTTACATCCGGGGAGCTGTTTTTT. This encodes CASSVTSGELFF. The chain couples TRBV27 to TRBJ2-2; no reliable D call. V shed 5 bases and J shed 6 bases, with 7 bases lying between them. Germline CDR1 reads MNHEY; CDR2 reads SMNVEV (reference sequence). This CDR3 has 12 amino acids.

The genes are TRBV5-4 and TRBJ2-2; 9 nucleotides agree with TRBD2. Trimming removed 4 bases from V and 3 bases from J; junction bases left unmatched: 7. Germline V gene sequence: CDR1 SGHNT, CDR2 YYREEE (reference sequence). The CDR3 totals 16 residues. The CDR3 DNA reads TGTGCCAGCAGCGCGAGTACTAGCGGGTACACCGGGGAGCTGTTTTTT. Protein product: CASSASTSGYTGELFF.

The CDR3 reads CASTSGGRNTQYF. CDR3 nucleotides: TGTGCCAGCACCTCGGGGGGGAGGAATACGCAGTATTTT. The chain has TRBV9 and TRBJ2-3; 8 positions agree with TRBD2. CDR1 and CDR2 (germline): SGDLS, YYNGEE. V shed 6 bases and J 7 bases; nucleotides not matched to a gene: 7. This CDR3 has 13 amino acids.

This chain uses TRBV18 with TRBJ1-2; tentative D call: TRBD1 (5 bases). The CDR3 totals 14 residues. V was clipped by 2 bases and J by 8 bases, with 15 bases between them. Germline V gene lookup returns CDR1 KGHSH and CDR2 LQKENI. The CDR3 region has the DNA TGTGCCAGCTCACCATCCAGGGACTTCGGGGGCTACACCTTC. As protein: CASSPSRDFGGYTF. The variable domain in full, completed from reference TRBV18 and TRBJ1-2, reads NAGVMQNPRHLVRRRGQEARLRCSPMKGHSHVYWYRQLPEEGLKFMVYLQKENIIDESGMPKERFSAEFPKEGPSILRIQQVVRGDSAAYFCASSPSRDFGGYTFGSGTRLTVV.

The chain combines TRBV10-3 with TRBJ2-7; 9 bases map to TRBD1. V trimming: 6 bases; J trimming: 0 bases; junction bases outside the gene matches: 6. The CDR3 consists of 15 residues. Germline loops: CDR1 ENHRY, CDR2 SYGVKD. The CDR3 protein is CAIRRTGGASYEQYF. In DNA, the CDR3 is TGTGCCATCAGAAGAACAGGGGGCGCCTCCTACGAGCAGTACTTC.

CDR3 sequence: CASSFAATNEKLFF. CDR3 nucleotide sequence: TGTGCCAGCAGCTTCGCAGCAACTAATGAAAAACTGTTTTTT. The chain links TRBV5-6 to TRBJ1-4; no firm D call. Trimming took off 2 bases at V and 0 bases at J, with 5 bases between the two ends. Germline loops: CDR1 SGHDT, CDR2 YYEEEE. The CDR3 is 14 residues long.

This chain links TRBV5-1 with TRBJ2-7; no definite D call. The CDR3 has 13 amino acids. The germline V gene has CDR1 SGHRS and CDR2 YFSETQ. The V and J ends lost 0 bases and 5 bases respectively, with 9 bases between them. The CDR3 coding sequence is TGCGCCAGCAGCTTGGAGTGGGCCGACGAGCAGTACTTC. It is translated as CASSLEWADEQYF.

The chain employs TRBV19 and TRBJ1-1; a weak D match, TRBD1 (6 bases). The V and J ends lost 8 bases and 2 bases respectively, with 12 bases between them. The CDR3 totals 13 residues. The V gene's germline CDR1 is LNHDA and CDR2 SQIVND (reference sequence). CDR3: CASFQGRNTEAFF. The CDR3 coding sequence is TGTGCCAGTTTTCAGGGGCGAAACACTGAAGCTTTCTTT.

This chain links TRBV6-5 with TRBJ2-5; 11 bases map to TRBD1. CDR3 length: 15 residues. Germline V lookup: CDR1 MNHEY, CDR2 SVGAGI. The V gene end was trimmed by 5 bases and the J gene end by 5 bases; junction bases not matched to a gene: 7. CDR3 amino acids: CASSGGTGGGETQYF. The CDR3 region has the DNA TGTGCCAGCAGTGGCGGGACAGGGGGTGGGGAGACCCAGTACTTC.

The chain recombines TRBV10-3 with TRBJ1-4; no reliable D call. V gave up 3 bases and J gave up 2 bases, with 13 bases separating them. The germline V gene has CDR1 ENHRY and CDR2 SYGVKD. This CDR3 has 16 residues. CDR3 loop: CAISDAETGTNEKLFF. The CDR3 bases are TGTGCCATCAGTGATGCGGAGACTGGGACTAATGAAAAACTGTTTTTT.

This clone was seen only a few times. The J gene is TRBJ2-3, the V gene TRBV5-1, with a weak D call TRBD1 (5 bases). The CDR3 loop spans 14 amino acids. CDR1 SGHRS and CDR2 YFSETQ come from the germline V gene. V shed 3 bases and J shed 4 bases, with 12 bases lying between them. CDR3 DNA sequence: TGCGCCAGCAGCTCCCCGACAGCCCCAGATACGCAGTATTTT. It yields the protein CASSSPTAPDTQYF.

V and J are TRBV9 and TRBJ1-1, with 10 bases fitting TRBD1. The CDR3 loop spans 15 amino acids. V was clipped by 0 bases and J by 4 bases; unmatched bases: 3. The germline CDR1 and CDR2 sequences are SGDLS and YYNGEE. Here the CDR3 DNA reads TGTGCCAGCAGCGTAGAAGGGACAGGGGCCACTGAAGCTTTCTTT. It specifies CASSVEGTGATEAFF.

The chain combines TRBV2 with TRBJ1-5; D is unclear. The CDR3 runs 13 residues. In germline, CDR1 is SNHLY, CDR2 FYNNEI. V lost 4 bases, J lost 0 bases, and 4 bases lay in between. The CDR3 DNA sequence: TGTGCCAGCAGTGTAAATAGCAATCAGCCCCAGCATTTT. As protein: CASSVNSNQPQHF. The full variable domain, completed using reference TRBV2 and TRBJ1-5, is EPEVTQTPSHQVTQMGQEVILRCVPISNHLYFYWYRQILGQKVEFLVSFYNNEISEKSEIFDDQFSVERPDGSNFTLKIRSTKLEDSAMYFCASSVNSNQPQHFGDGTRLSIL.

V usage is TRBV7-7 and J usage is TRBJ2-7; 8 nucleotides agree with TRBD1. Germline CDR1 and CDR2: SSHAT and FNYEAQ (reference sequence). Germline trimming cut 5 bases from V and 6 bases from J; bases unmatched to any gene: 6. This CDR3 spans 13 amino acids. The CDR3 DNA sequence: TGTGCCAGCAGCCGCCGGACAGGGTCCGAGCAGTACTTC. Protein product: CASSRRTGSEQYF.

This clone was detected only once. CDR3 in amino acids: CASSLNQGVDTGELFF. The CDR3 bases are TGTGCCAGCAGCCTGAACCAGGGGGTGGACACCGGGGAGCTGTTTTTT. V and J are TRBV5-6 and TRBJ2-2, with 7 nucleotides matching TRBD1. The germline V gene has CDR1 SGHDT and CDR2 YYEEEE. This CDR3 is 16 amino acids long. J gave up 3 bases and V 4 bases, and 9 bases lay outside the gene matches.

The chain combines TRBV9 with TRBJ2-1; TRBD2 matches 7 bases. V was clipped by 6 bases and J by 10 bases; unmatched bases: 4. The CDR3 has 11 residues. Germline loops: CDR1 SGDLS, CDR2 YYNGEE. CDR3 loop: CASTGAGEQFF. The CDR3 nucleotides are TGTGCCAGCACCGGAGCGGGAGAGCAGTTCTTC.

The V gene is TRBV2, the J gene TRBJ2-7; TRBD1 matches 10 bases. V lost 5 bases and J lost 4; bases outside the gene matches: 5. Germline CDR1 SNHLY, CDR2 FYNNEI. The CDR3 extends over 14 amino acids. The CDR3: CASSLGTGEYEQYF. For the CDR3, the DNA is TGTGCCAGCAGTCTGGGGACAGGGGAATACGAGCAGTACTTC. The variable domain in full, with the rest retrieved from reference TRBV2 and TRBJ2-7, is EPEVTQTPSHQVTQMGQEVILRCVPISNHLYFYWYRQILGQKVEFLVSFYNNEISEKSEIFDDQFSVERPDGSNFTLKIRSTKLEDSAMYFCASSLGTGEYEQYFGPGTRLTVT.

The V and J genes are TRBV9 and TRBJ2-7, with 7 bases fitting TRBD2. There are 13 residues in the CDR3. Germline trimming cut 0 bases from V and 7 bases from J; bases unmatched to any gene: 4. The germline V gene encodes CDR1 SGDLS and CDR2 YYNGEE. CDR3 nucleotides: TGTGCCAGCAGCGTAGAGAGAGCGGGGGAGCAGTACTTC. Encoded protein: CASSVERAGEQYF.

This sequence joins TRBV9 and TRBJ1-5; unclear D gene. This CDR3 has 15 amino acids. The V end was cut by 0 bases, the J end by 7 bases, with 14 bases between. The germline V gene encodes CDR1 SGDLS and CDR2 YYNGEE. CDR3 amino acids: CASSVDSAGGQPQHF. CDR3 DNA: TGTGCCAGCAGCGTAGATTCGGCGGGCGGACAGCCCCAGCATTTT. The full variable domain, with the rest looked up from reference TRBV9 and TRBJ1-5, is DSGVTQTPKHLITATGQRVTLRCSPRSGDLSVYWYQQSLDQGLQFLIQYYNGEERAKGNILERFSAQQFPDLHSELNLSSLELGDSALYFCASSVDSAGGQPQHFGDGTRLSIL.

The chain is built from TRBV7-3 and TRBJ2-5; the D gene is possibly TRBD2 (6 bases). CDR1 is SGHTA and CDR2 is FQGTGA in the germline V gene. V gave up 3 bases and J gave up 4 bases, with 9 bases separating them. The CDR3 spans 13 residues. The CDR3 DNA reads TGTGCCAGCAGCTTCGGAGCGGGAGAGACCCAGTACTTC. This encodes CASSFGAGETQYF. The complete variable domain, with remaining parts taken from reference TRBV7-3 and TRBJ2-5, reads GAGVSQTPSNKVTEKGKYVELRCDPISGHTALYWYRQSLGQGPEFLIYFQGTGAADDSGLPNDRFFAVRPEGSVSTLKIQRTERGDSAVYLCASSFGAGETQYFGPGTRLLVL.

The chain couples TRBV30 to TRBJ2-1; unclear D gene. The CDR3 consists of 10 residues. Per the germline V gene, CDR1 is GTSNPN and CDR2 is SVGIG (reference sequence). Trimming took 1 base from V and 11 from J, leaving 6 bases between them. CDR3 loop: CAWSGTKQFF. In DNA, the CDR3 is TGTGCCTGGAGTGGCACAAAGCAGTTCTTC.

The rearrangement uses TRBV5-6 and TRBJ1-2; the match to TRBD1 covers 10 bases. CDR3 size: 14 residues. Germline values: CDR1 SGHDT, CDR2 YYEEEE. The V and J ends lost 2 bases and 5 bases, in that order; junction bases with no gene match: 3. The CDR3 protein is CASSFWDRGYGYTF. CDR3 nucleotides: TGTGCCAGCAGCTTTTGGGACAGGGGTTATGGCTACACCTTC.

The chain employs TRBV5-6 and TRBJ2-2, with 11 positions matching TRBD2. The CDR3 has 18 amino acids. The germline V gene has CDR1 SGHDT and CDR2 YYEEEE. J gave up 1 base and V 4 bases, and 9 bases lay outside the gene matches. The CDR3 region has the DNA TGTGCCAGCAGCCTGGTCGGACTAGCGGGTTTGAACACCGGGGAGCTGTTTTTT. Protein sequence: CASSLVGLAGLNTGELFF.

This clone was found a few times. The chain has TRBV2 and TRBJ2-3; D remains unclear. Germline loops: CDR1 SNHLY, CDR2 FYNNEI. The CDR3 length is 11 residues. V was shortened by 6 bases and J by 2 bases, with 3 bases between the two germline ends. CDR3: CASRYTDTQYF. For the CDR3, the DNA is TGTGCCAGCAGGTACACAGATACGCAGTATTTT.

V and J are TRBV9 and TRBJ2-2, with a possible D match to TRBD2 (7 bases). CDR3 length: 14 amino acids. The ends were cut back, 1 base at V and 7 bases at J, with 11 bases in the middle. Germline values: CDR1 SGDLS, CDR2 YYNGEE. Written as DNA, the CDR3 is TGTGCCAGCAGCGTATGGGAGGGGGACGGGGAGCTGTTTTTT. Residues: CASSVWEGDGELFF.